The rows below give T cell receptor beta chains drawn from one sample of a study of blood T cell repertoires in COVID-19. TCRdb's copy holds only in-frame clones and misses some; the assay was immunoSEQ multiplex PCR. Of about 160,000 clones listed, over 80% are singletons. The material sequenced was peripheral blood. The origin of the receptors is a woman in her fifties or sixties who had recovered from COVID-19. CDR3s include the opening cysteine and the closing phenylalanine or tryptophan. A D gene is named only where the DNA matches it firmly. Part of the rows lack a size; the others show once, few, many or a class for expanded clones.

size,D,J,V,CDR3,DNA
NA,NA,TRBJ2-7,TRBV6-5,CASSLNRDISSYEQYF,TGTGCCAGCAGTTTAAACCGGGACATTAGCTCCTACGAGCAGTACTTC
NA,TRBD1,TRBJ1-2,TRBV6-5,CASTDLGQGYGYTF,TGTGCCAGCACCGACCTAGGACAGGGGTATGGCTACACCTTC
few,NA,TRBJ1-1,TRBV10-3,CAIRDPGSMTEAFF,TGTGCCATCAGAGATCCGGGGTCGATGACTGAAGCTTTCTTT
NA,TRBD1,TRBJ2-1,TRBV14,CASSSRQGAFNEQFF,TGTGCCAGCAGCTCCCGACAGGGGGCTTTCAATGAGCAGTTCTTC
NA,NA,TRBJ1-2,TRBV28,CASLLGGARGYTF,TGTGCCAGTCTCTTAGGGGGGGCGCGGGGCTACACCTTC
NA,TRBD1,TRBJ2-3,TRBV5-1,CASSNGTVTDTQYF,TGCGCCAGCAGCAACGGGACAGTCACAGATACGCAGTATTTT
NA,TRBD1,TRBJ2-2,TRBV7-2,CASSSTGFGVGELFF,TGTGCCAGCAGCTCGACAGGGTTCGGTGTCGGGGAGCTGTTTTTT
few,TRBD1,TRBJ2-2,TRBV7-7,CASSPLAGTGDTGELFF,TGTGCCAGCAGCCCACTTGCCGGGACAGGGGACACCGGGGAGCTGTTTTTT
NA,NA,TRBJ2-5,TRBV10-1,CASSERQTQETQYF,TGCGCCAGCAGTGAGAGACAGACCCAAGAGACCCAGTACTTC
NA,NA,TRBJ1-2,TRBV5-1,CASSLVSPVVDGYTF,TGCGCCAGCAGCTTGGTGTCGCCGGTGGTTGATGGCTACACCTTC
NA,TRBD1,TRBJ1-1,TRBV15,CATSRGGQEQEAFF,TGTGCCACCAGCAGAGGGGGACAGGAGCAGGAAGCTTTCTTT
NA,TRBD2,TRBJ2-5,TRBV20-1,CSASEASGGQETQYF,TGCAGTGCTAGTGAAGCTAGCGGGGGGCAAGAGACCCAGTACTTC
NA,TRBD1,TRBJ2-5,TRBV5-1,CASSQGQGSSWSQETQYF,TGCGCCAGCAGCCAGGGACAGGGCAGTAGTTGGTCGCAAGAGACCCAGTACTTC
NA,NA,TRBJ1-6,TRBV12-3/TRBV12-4,CASSTTGNSPLHF,TGTGCCAGCAGTACAACCGGGAATTCACCCCTCCACTTT
once,NA,TRBJ1-3,TRBV9,CASSPRTGFSGNTIYF,TGTGCCAGCAGCCCTCGGACTGGTTTCTCTGGAAACACCATATATTTT
NA,NA,TRBJ1-1,TRBV5-1,CASSLTGRDTEAFF,TGCGCCAGCAGCTTGACAGGGAGAGACACTGAAGCTTTCTTT
NA,TRBD2,TRBJ2-1,TRBV30,CAWSPDEGLAGLYNEQFF,TGTGCCTGGAGTCCGGACGAGGGACTAGCGGGGCTTTACAATGAGCAGTTCTTC
NA,TRBD1,TRBJ2-6,TRBV6-1,CASSAGQGSGANVLTF,TGTGCCAGCAGTGCGGGACAGGGCTCTGGGGCCAACGTCCTGACTTTC
NA,TRBD2,TRBJ2-7,TRBV4-2,CASSQTILTGTTTYEQYF,TGTGCCAGCAGCCAAACGATTCTCACCGGGACTACCACCTACGAGCAGTACTTC
NA,TRBD1,TRBJ2-6,TRBV24-1,CATSPAVRTGSSGANVLTF,TGTGCCACCAGCCCCGCGGTAAGGACAGGAAGCTCTGGGGCCAACGTCCTGACTTTC
NA,NA,TRBJ1-3,TRBV5-5,CASSLGQPGGNTIYF,TGTGCCAGCAGCTTGGGACAGCCAGGTGGAAACACCATATATTTT
NA,TRBD1,TRBJ1-4,TRBV6-5,CASRDRGLANEKLFF,TGTGCCAGCAGGGACAGGGGGCTGGCTAATGAAAAACTGTTTTTT
NA,TRBD1,TRBJ1-2,TRBV28,CASSKGQDFTYGYTF,TGTGCCAGCAGTAAAGGACAGGACTTTACCTATGGCTACACCTTC
few,NA,TRBJ2-1,TRBV9,CASSVERGEQFF,TGTGCCAGCAGCGTAGAACGGGGGGAGCAGTTCTTC
NA,NA,TRBJ2-2,TRBV6-1,CASSEIWQMNTGELFF,TGTGCCAGCAGTGAAATCTGGCAGATGAACACCGGGGAGCTGTTTTTT
NA,NA,TRBJ1-2,TRBV29-1,CSVVEGNGYTF,TGCAGCGTTGTGGAGGGAAATGGCTACACCTTC
NA,TRBD1,TRBJ1-6,TRBV6-6,CASSSGQGASPLHF,TGTGCCAGCAGTTCGGGACAGGGGGCATCACCCCTCCACTTT